A single sample is the source of the 2 T cell receptor beta chains below, sequenced in a study of blood T cell repertoires in COVID-19. TCRdb's table, derived via immunoSEQ multiplex PCR, lists solely in-frame clones and lacks some. The repertoire consists of 150,000 to 200,000 clones, with 85% to 90% occurring once and the leading ten covering about 6.5%. The specimen was peripheral blood. These receptors all stem from a woman older than 75 in a cohort sampled during active or convalescent COVID-19.

This clone has just a few counts. V usage is TRBV3-1 (or the pseudogene TRBV3-2) and J usage is TRBJ1-6; D not certain. V was pared by 0 bases and J by 3 bases, with 9 bases between. This CDR3 is 16 amino acids long. Germline CDR1 reads LGHDT; CDR2 reads YNNKEL (reference sequence). The CDR3 sequence: CASSQDGENYNSPLHF. CDR3 DNA: TGTGCCAGCAGCCAAGATGGGGAGAACTATAATTCACCCCTCCACTTT.

This chain links TRBV9 with TRBJ1-6; a possible D gene is TRBD1 (5 bases). Per the germline V gene, CDR1 is SGDLS and CDR2 is YYNGEE. V lost 3 bases and J lost 8, with 9 bases in between. CDR3 length: 13 residues. The CDR3 protein is CASSGRGDSPLHF. The CDR3 bases are TGTGCCAGCAGCGGTAGGGGTGATTCACCCCTCCACTTT.